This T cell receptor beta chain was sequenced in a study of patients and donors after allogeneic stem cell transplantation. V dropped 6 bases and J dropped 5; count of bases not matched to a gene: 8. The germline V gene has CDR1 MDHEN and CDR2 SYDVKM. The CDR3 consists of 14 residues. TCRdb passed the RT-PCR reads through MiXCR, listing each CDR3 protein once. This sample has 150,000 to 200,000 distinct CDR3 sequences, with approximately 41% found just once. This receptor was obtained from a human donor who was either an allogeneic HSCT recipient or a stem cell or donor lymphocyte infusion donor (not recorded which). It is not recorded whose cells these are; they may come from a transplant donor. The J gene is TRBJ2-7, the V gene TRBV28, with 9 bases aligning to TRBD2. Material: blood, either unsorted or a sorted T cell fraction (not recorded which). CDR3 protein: CASRGLAPINEQYF. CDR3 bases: TGTGCCAGCAGGGGACTAGCTCCTATCAACGAGCAGTACTTC. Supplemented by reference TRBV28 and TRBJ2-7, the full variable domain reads DVKVTQSSRYLVKRTGEKVFLECVQDMDHENMFWYRQDPGLGLRLIYFSYDVKMKEKGDIPEGYSVSREKKERFSLILESASTNQTSMYLCASRGLAPINEQYFGPGTRLTVT.